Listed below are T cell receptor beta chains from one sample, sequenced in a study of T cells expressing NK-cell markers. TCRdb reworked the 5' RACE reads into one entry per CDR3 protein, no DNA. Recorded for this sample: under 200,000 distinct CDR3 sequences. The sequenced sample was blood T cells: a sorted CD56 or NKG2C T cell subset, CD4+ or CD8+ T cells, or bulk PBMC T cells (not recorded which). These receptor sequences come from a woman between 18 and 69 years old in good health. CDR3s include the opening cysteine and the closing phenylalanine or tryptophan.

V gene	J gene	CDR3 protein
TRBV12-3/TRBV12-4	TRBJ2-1	CASSFGSGTYNEQFF
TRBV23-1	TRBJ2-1	CASSPHFRASLYGYNEQFF
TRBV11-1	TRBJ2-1	CASSLLGTSGGGQPYNEQFF
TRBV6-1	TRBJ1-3	CASISDGNTIYF
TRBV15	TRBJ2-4	CATRQSTLAGVDRNIQYF
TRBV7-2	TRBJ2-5	CASSFGPGQETQYF
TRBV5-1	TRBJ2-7	CASSPGGDRGYEQYF
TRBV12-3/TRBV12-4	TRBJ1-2	CASTLGGYYGYTF
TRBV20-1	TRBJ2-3	CSAWGLAGPGDTQYF
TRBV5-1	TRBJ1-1	CASAFGGLDTEAFF
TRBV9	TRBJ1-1	CASSVAPRGNTEAFF
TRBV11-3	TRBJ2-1	CASSLDSRVEQFF
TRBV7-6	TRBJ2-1	CASSLAHSSYNEQFF
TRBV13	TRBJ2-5	CASSPRTGARIETQYF
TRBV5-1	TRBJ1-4	CASSPDAQSNEKLFF
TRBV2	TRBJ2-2	CASSLGGVGELFF
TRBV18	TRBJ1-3	CASSPTGTSGNTIYF
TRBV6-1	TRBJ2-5	CASKARGRDETQYF
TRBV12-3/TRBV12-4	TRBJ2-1	CASRPGTSRPYNEQFF
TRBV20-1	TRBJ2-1	CSARTSVLDNEQFF
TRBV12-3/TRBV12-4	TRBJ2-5	CASGRGDQETQYF
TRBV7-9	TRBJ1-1	CASSPGQGETFF
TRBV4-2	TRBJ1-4	CASSQDLTALGEKLFF
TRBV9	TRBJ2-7	CASSVGQGSRQYF
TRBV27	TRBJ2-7	CASSNRGPPDEQYF
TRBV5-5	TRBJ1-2	CASSLIQGVPSGYTF
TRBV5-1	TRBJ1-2	CASSLAGETPWTF
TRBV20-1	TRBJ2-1	CSASPSGGATEQFF
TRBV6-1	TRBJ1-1	CASSRDRGDTEAFF
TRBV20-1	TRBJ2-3	CSARVAGRTDTQYF
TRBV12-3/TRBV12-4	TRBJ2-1	CASSSPGDRPNEQFF
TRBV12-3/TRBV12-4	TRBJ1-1	CASSSWTGDTEAFF
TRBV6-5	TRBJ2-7	CASSYGTGFTYEQYF
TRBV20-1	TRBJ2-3	CSARVLGLGTDTQYF
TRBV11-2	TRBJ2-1	CASSPGVESYNEQFF
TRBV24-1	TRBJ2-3	CATSDPATDTQYF
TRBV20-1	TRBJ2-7	CSALHGTLYEQYF
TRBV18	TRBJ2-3	CASSPGAGVDTQYF
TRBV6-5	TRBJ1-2	CATRRQAGYTF
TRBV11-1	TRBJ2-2	CASSLGRDSVLNTGELFF
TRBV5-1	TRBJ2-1	CASSWVGEDNEQFF